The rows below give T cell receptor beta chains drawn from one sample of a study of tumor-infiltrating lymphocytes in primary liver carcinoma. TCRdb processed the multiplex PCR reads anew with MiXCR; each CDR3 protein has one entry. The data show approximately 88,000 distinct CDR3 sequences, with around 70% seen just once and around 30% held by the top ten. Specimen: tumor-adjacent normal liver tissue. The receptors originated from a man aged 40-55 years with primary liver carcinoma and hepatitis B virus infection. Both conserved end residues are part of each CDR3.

cdr3_aa: CASCFGTSNFNQETQYF
v_call: TRBV11-2
j_call: TRBJ2-5

cdr3_aa: CSVEDGYNEQFF
v_call: TRBV29-1
j_call: TRBJ2-1

cdr3_aa: CASSWHGGLGYGQYF
v_call: TRBV11-2
j_call: TRBJ2-7

cdr3_aa: CANSSGLSLYEQYF
v_call: TRBV11-2
j_call: TRBJ2-7

cdr3_aa: CASSLVQGAGQPQHF
v_call: TRBV5-8
j_call: TRBJ1-5

cdr3_aa: CASSLVGPGAYNEQFF
v_call: TRBV4-2
j_call: TRBJ2-1

cdr3_aa: CASSLGGLAGTYEQYF
v_call: TRBV5-6
j_call: TRBJ2-7

cdr3_aa: CATSGDREETQYF
v_call: TRBV24-1
j_call: TRBJ2-5

cdr3_aa: CAGSSYTTNTGELFF
v_call: TRBV5-4
j_call: TRBJ2-2

cdr3_aa: CSVELRNRGVTDTQYF
v_call: TRBV29-1
j_call: TRBJ2-3

cdr3_aa: CAGSLEVRAEQSF
v_call: TRBV11-2
j_call: TRBJ2-1

cdr3_aa: CASSRDFQETQYF
v_call: TRBV5-4
j_call: TRBJ2-5

cdr3_aa: CASSQTGAMNTEAFF
v_call: TRBV6-5
j_call: TRBJ1-1

cdr3_aa: CASGTGETQYF
v_call: TRBV7-9
j_call: TRBJ2-5

cdr3_aa: CSASTAGANTDTQYF
v_call: TRBV20-1
j_call: TRBJ2-3